A selection of T cell receptor beta chains follows, all from one sample in a study of OX40 agonist ivuxolimab in advanced cancers. The data were produced by immunoSEQ multiplex PCR, yet TCRdb's version contains in-frame clones alone and is incomplete. The sample lists tens of thousands of clones, 65% to 85% occurring once. The sequences come from CD4+ or CD8+ T cells sorted from blood, collected in a trial of the OX40 agonist ivuxolimab. The receptor source for this set is an adult with an advanced solid tumor such as melanoma, head and neck, liver or kidney cancer. The CDR3 runs from the conserved cysteine through the conserved F or W. D genes are given only for firm matches.

v_gene	len	j_gene	d_gene	CDR3nt	CDR3aa
TRBV5-3	12	TRBJ1-2	-	TGTGCCAGAACCACCCAGGGAATTGGCTACACCTTC	CARTTQGIGYTF
TRBV6-1	15	TRBJ1-4	TRBD1	TGTGCCAGCAGGAAAGAAAGACAGGGGAGTGAAAAACTGTTTTTT	CASRKERQGSEKLFF
TRBV2	15	TRBJ1-2	-	TGTGCCAGCAGTGAAATAATAGGACACCGGCATGGCTACACCTTC	CASSEIIGHRHGYTF
TRBV11-1	15	TRBJ2-3	TRBD1	TGTGCCAGCAGCACCGGGACAGGGCCGACAGATACGCAGTATTTT	CASSTGTGPTDTQYF
TRBV4-1	13	TRBJ1-4	-	TGCGCCAGCAGCCGAGACTTTAATGAAAAACTGTTTTTT	CASSRDFNEKLFF
TRBV4-2	15	TRBJ2-2	-	TGTGCCAGCAGCCAGGGGGGCGCGAACACCGGGGAGCTGTTTTTT	CASSQGGANTGELFF
TRBV6-5	11	TRBJ1-1	-	TGTGCCAGCACAGAATACACTGAAGCTTTCTTT	CASTEYTEAFF
TRBV7-9	15	TRBJ2-5	TRBD1	TGTGCCAGCAGCTTGGGGGGGACAGGGATCGAGACCCAGTACTTC	CASSLGGTGIETQYF
TRBV2	14	TRBJ1-2	-	TGTGCCAGCAGAGAGGACAGATCGAAATATGGCTACACCTTC	CASREDRSKYGYTF
TRBV10-3	15	TRBJ1-5	TRBD1	TGTGCCATCAGTGAGTCCGGGACAGCGGATCAGCCCCAGCATTTT	CAISESGTADQPQHF
TRBV6-4	14	TRBJ2-3	TRBD2	TGTGCCAGCAGTGGGAGCGGGGGAACAGATACGCAGTATTTT	CASSGSGGTDTQYF
TRBV19	14	TRBJ2-7	-	TGTGCCAGTAGTATAGTCGGGTCTTCGGGGGAGCAGTACTTC	CASSIVGSSGEQYF